This TCR beta chain was retrieved from a study of cytomegalovirus exposure and HLA in healthy donors. The study's findings and limits: Most TCR sequences were uncommon, yet certain public TCRs appeared in many donors. Altogether, 160 or so TCR beta chains were recorded as cytomegalovirus-associated. TCR beta V- and J-gene trimming, according to a later analysis, was linked to a missense DCLRE1C variant. In a later analysis, a genetic analysis reported fewer productive-TCR N-insertions in an Asian-associated ancestry cluster than the cohort average.

The PCR used 60 Vbeta and 13 Jbeta primers. Only in-frame clones appear in the TCRdb table, and some are missing; sequencing was by immunoSEQ multiplex PCR. Here the sample table reports 100,000 to 150,000 clones. There are 10 residues in the CDR3. Germline V lookup: CDR1 SGHDT, CDR2 YYEEEE. Between the trimmed V and J ends, which lost 10 bases and 11 bases, there was a span of 15 bases. Of note for this clone: Its antigen is not identified.

The J gene is TRBJ1-2, the V gene TRBV5-6; the D gene is possibly TRBD1 (5 bases). This receptor was obtained from a man aged 40-49 years in good health and CMV-seronegative. Input material: PBMCs. This chain's CDR3 is CAGGGRLYTF. The CDR3 bases are TGTGCCGGGGGGGGTCGACTATACACCTTC.